The 21 T cell receptor beta chains reported below all come from one sample, sequenced in a study of cytomegalovirus exposure and HLA in healthy donors. This PCR relied on a set of 60 Vbeta primers and 13 Jbeta primers. Sequencing used immunoSEQ multiplex PCR; TCRdb keeps in-frame clones, though not all of them. The repertoire consists of approximately 97,000 clones, with roughly 79% occurring once and the leading ten covering around 4.2%. The sequencing sample was made of PBMCs. These receptors were obtained from a woman in her 70s in good health and CMV-seropositive.

The V gene is TRBV5-4, the J gene TRBJ2-5, with 7 bases lining up with TRBD2. The length of the CDR3 is 15 residues. Germline CDR1 is SGHNT and CDR2 is YYREEE (reference sequence). The V gene end was trimmed by 4 bases and the J gene end by 5 bases; junction bases not matched to a gene: 11. CDR3 sequence (DNA): TGTGCCAGCAGCCCCGGGGCGGGAGAGGGGGAGACCCAGTACTTC. It is translated as CASSPGAGEGETQYF.

V gene TRBV28 combines with J gene TRBJ2-7, with TRBD2 identical over 7 bases. The CDR3 contains 16 residues. Per germline, CDR1 MDHEN and CDR2 SYDVKM. V lost 1 base, J lost 4 bases, and 10 bases stayed unmatched. The CDR3 nucleotides are TGTGCCAGCAGTTTATACGGGGGGTCCCCGGTTTACGAGCAGTACTTC. It translates to CASSLYGGSPVYEQYF.

J is TRBJ1-5 and V is TRBV30, with D possibly matching TRBD1 (6 bases). Germline lookup yields CDR1 GTSNPN and CDR2 SVGIG (reference sequence). The CDR3 spans 14 residues. V was pared by 0 bases and J by 4 bases, with 10 bases between. This chain's CDR3 is CAWSVRGSNQPQHF. In nucleotides, the CDR3 is TGTGCCTGGAGTGTAAGGGGGTCTAATCAGCCCCAGCATTTT.

The chain uses TRBV4-2 and TRBJ2-5, with TRBD1 matching over 7 bases. CDR1 LGHNA and CDR2 YNFKEQ come from the germline V gene. J gave up 11 bases and V 7 bases, and 13 bases lay outside the gene matches. The CDR3 covers 13 residues. Here the CDR3 reads CASTKGGAAEQYF. The CDR3 DNA follows: TGTGCCAGCACAAAAGGGGGCGCCGCTGAGCAGTACTTC.

This clone was recorded only once. The V and J genes are TRBV7-9 and TRBJ2-7; a weak D match, TRBD2 (6 bases). Germline lookup yields CDR1 SEHNR and CDR2 FQNEAQ (reference sequence). V lost 5 bases and J 3 bases, leaving 14 bases between the germline ends. This CDR3 comprises 14 residues. CDR3 loop: CASSRRGGFYEQYF. The CDR3 bases are TGTGCCAGCAGCCGGAGGGGAGGATTCTACGAGCAGTACTTC.

This chain uses TRBV9 with TRBJ2-6, with 10 bases lining up with TRBD1. Germline CDR1 SGDLS, CDR2 YYNGEE. V shed 0 bases, J shed 4 bases, and the junction held 7 bases outside the gene matches. This CDR3 region has 18 residues. CDR3 region: CASSVGLGTGAGANVLTF. CDR3 in DNA: TGTGCCAGCAGCGTAGGTTTGGGGACAGGGGCCGGGGCCAACGTCCTGACTTTC.

J is TRBJ2-5 and V is TRBV30; the D gene is possibly TRBD2 (6 bases). Near its end, the DNA agrees better with TRBJ2-7, so the J call may be wrong. This CDR3 is built from 15 residues. Looked up from germline, CDR1 is GTSNPN and CDR2 is SVGIG (reference sequence). The CDR3 sequence: CAWSVQVAASYEQYF. The CDR3 nucleotides read TGTGCCTGGAGTGTACAGGTAGCGGCTTCCTACGAGCAGTACTTC.

The chain recombines TRBV5-6 with TRBJ2-3, with 10 bases aligning to TRBD2. Germline lookup yields CDR1 SGHDT and CDR2 YYEEEE. This CDR3 is built from 15 residues. J lost 4 bases, V lost 2 bases, and 4 bases had no gene match. CDR3 DNA: TGTGCCAGCAGCTTCTCAAGCGGGAGGGCAGATACGCAGTATTTT. This encodes CASSFSSGRADTQYF.

This clone was picked up a small number of times. The chain joins TRBV9 to TRBJ2-1; 13 nucleotides match TRBD2. The CDR3 consists of 13 residues. The germline CDR1 and CDR2 sequences are SGDLS and YYNGEE. J lost 15 bases, V lost 3 bases, and 6 bases had no gene match. The chain's CDR3 is CASSARTSGRRFF. CDR3 bases: TGTGCCAGCAGCGCAAGGACTAGCGGGAGACGGTTCTTC.

The chain uses TRBV4-2 and TRBJ2-1, with 11 bases that match TRBD1. The CDR3 covers 15 residues. Trimming took 6 bases from V and 6 from J; bases not matched to a gene: 7. Germline values: CDR1 LGHNA, CDR2 YNFKEQ. CDR3 region: CASRLGTGGINEQFF. For the CDR3, the DNA is TGTGCCAGCAGACTCGGGACAGGGGGAATCAATGAGCAGTTCTTC.

This rearrangement joins TRBV6-4 to TRBJ1-2, with 7 bases identical to TRBD1. This CDR3 region has 14 residues. Germline CDR1 and CDR2: MRHNA and SNTAGT. The ends lost 5 bases at V and 7 bases at J; junction bases unmatched: 10. For the CDR3, the DNA is TGTGCCAGCAGTCTAACCGACAGGGCCGGTGGCTACACCTTC. Translation gives CASSLTDRAGGYTF.

The V gene is TRBV14, the J gene TRBJ1-5; D is ambiguous. Deletions cut 3 bases from V and 6 bases from J, with 12 bases between. In germline, CDR1 is SGHDN, CDR2 FVKESK. The CDR3 has 14 residues. CDR3 in DNA: TGTGCCAGCAGCCATTCGCAGGCGAGTCAGCCCCAGCATTTT. It codes for CASSHSQASQPQHF.

V is TRBV11-3 and J is TRBJ2-7, with 10 bases matching TRBD1. V dropped 3 bases and J dropped 6; count of bases not matched to a gene: 11. Germline V CDR1 and CDR2: SGHNT, YENEEA. The CDR3 consists of 16 residues. This CDR3 is CASSFESGTGAAEQYF. CDR3 nucleotides: TGTGCCAGCAGCTTCGAGTCCGGGACAGGGGCAGCCGAGCAGTACTTC.

The count of this clone is one. This chain links TRBV2 with TRBJ2-3, with a tentative D call TRBD2 (5 bases). The CDR3 consists of 14 residues. Germline-derived CDR1 and CDR2 are SNHLY and FYNNEI. Between the trimmed V and J ends, which lost 6 bases and 0 bases, there was a span of 10 bases. The CDR3 bases are TGTGCCAGCAGGAAAAGCGGTAGCACAGATACGCAGTATTTT. This translates into CASRKSGSTDTQYF.

The chain recombines TRBV4-1 with TRBJ2-7; TRBD2 agrees at 10 bases. This CDR3 is 15 amino acids long. In germline, CDR1 is MGHRA, CDR2 YSYEKL. The junction had 4 bases not matched to a gene; V was cut back by 3 bases and J by 2 bases. CDR3 DNA: TGCGCCAGCAGCCACTCAGCGGGAGGGCCCTACGAGCAGTACTTC. Translating it yields CASSHSAGGPYEQYF.

This chain links TRBV5-1 with TRBJ2-5, with D maybe TRBD2 (6 bases). The CDR3 runs 14 residues. Trimming left V 6 bases short and J 4 bases short, with 16 bases between. CDR1 is SGHRS and CDR2 is YFSETQ in the germline V gene. CDR3 coding DNA: TGCGCCAGCACAGATCAGCGGGCGGGAGAGACCCAGTACTTC. Protein product: CASTDQRAGETQYF. The full variable domain, its missing parts supplied by reference TRBV5-1 and TRBJ2-5, is KAGVTQTPRYLIKTRGQQVTLSCSPISGHRSVSWYQQTPGQGLQFLFEYFSETQRNKGNFPGRFSGRQFSNSRSEMNVSTLELGDSALYLCASTDQRAGETQYFGPGTRLLVL.

In its sample, this clone was seen a few times. The chain is built from TRBV6-5 and TRBJ2-3; 9 bases align to TRBD1. The J segment lost 0 bases and the V segment lost 6 bases, leaving 4 bases of the junction unmatched. The V gene's germline CDR1 is MNHEY and CDR2 SVGAGI. The CDR3 loop spans 15 amino acids. The CDR3 bases are TGTGCCAGCAGCTCCGGGACAGGGAGCACAGATACGCAGTATTTT. It codes for CASSSGTGSTDTQYF.

The V and J genes are TRBV27 and TRBJ1-1; the D gene is possibly TRBD1 (5 bases). Per germline, CDR1 MNHEY and CDR2 SMNVEV (reference sequence). The V end was cut by 4 bases, the J end by 0 bases, with 12 bases between. This CDR3 is built from 15 residues. This CDR3 reads CASSSVDKLNTEAFF. CDR3 sequence (DNA): TGTGCCAGCAGTTCGGTGGACAAGCTGAACACTGAAGCTTTCTTT.

This sequence joins TRBV6-6 and TRBJ2-2, with 8 positions matching TRBD1. The junction had 5 bases not matched to a gene; V was cut back by 4 bases and J by 4 bases. This CDR3 is 15 amino acids long. Germline assignment: CDR1 MNHNY and CDR2 SVGAGI (reference sequence). CDR3 in DNA: TGTGCCAGCAGTTTCCAGGGGGCAGGCACCGGGGAGCTGTTTTTT. It yields the protein CASSFQGAGTGELFF.

The chain couples TRBV7-9 to TRBJ1-4; 8 bases map to TRBD1. This CDR3 contains 15 residues. Germline V lookup: CDR1 SEHNR, CDR2 FQNEAQ (reference sequence). V lost 1 base and J lost 5; bases outside the gene matches: 3. This CDR3 is CASSLGTGINEKLFF. For the CDR3, the DNA is TGTGCCAGCAGCTTAGGGACAGGGATAAATGAAAAACTGTTTTTT.

The chain is built from TRBV5-1 and TRBJ2-3; tentative D call: TRBD1 (6 bases). Trimming left V 3 bases short and J 3 bases short, with 14 bases between. The CDR3 covers 15 residues. Germline CDR1 is SGHRS and CDR2 is YFSETQ. The CDR3 loop reads CASSYGTLETDTQYF. The CDR3 nucleotides read TGCGCCAGCAGCTATGGGACACTCGAAACAGATACGCAGTATTTT.